The 27 T cell receptor beta chains reported below all come from one sample, sequenced in a study of T cell responses to AZD1222 COVID-19 vaccine. Generated by immunoSEQ multiplex PCR, the TCRdb table keeps only in-frame clones and is missing some. Of about 140,000 clones in the sample, 75% to 95% are singletons; the top ten hold 7.5%. The sample consisted of peripheral blood, taken 28 days after the second dose of the MenACWY control vaccine. Receptors were obtained from an adult who received the MenACWY meningococcal vaccine as a control.

This chain joins TRBV10-1 and TRBJ2-1; D uncertain. The CDR3 has 14 amino acids. Germline assignment: CDR1 WNHNN and CDR2 SYGVQD (reference sequence). V was trimmed by 7 bases and J by 6 bases, leaving 16 bases between them. CDR3 nucleotide sequence: TGCGCCAGCATGAAGAGCTATGCCGGCAATGAGCAGTTCTTC. This encodes CASMKSYAGNEQFF.

V gene TRBV3-1 (or the pseudogene TRBV3-2) combines with J gene TRBJ1-2; the match to TRBD1 covers 8 bases. With 4 bases clipped from V and 4 bases from J, the junction kept 2 bases outside the gene matches. The CDR3 totals 13 residues. In germline, CDR1 is LGHDT, CDR2 YNNKEL (reference sequence). CDR3 sequence (DNA): TGTGCCAGCAGCCTAGACAGGGGCTATGGCTACACCTTC. It codes for CASSLDRGYGYTF.

J is TRBJ2-5 and V is TRBV7-2; D is undetermined. The V end was cut by 6 bases, the J end by 3 bases, with 14 bases between. The length of the CDR3 is 14 residues. CDR1 is SGHTA and CDR2 is FQGNSA in the germline V gene. CDR3 in DNA: TGTGCCAGCAGTTCGAGACAACAGAAAGAGACCCAGTACTTC. Amino acid sequence: CASSSRQQKETQYF.

The chain has TRBV29-1 and TRBJ2-3; unclear D gene. The germline CDR1 and CDR2 sequences are SQVTM and ANQGSEA. This CDR3 region has 16 residues. Trimming shortened V by 1 base and J by 0 bases, and 14 bases separated the two germline ends. The CDR3 DNA sequence: TGCAGCGTTGAAGGGGTTGTTGACCGTAGCACAGATACGCAGTATTTT. Protein: CSVEGVVDRSTDTQYF.

The V call is TRBV19, the J call TRBJ1-4, with D unclear. The germline V and J ends were trimmed by 5 bases and 4 bases, with 17 bases remaining between them. The CDR3 has 16 amino acids. Germline V gene lookup returns CDR1 LNHDA and CDR2 SQIVND (reference sequence). The CDR3 protein is CASSSFSGMLNEKLFF. CDR3 nucleotides: TGTGCCAGTAGTTCTTTTTCCGGGATGCTTAATGAAAAACTGTTTTTT.

The gene calls are TRBV7-9 and TRBJ2-7, with 7 bases matching TRBD2. V shed 0 bases and J 6 bases; nucleotides not matched to a gene: 8. The CDR3 has 15 residues. Germline CDR1 is SEHNR and CDR2 is FQNEAQ (reference sequence). CDR3 in DNA: TGTGCCAGCAGCTTAGCCGGGGGACTACTCGTCGAGCAGTACTTC. It codes for CASSLAGGLLVEQYF.

This chain connects TRBV29-1 to TRBJ2-7; the D gene is possibly TRBD2 (7 bases). The CDR3 sequence is 15 residues long. In germline, CDR1 is SQVTM, CDR2 ANQGSEA. The V gene lost 2 bases and the J gene lost 2 bases, with 16 bases spanning the gap. CDR3 DNA sequence: TGCAGCGTTGAACGGGGGGTGGCAGGGGCCTACGAGCAGTACTTC. The encoded protein is CSVERGVAGAYEQYF.

This clone was observed a single time. The chain is built from TRBV24-1 and TRBJ2-1; unclear D gene. The V gene's germline CDR1 is KGHDR and CDR2 SFDVKD. The V end was cut by 1 base, the J end by 5 bases, with 11 bases between. The CDR3 extends over 15 amino acids. CDR3 sequence reads: CATSDFRQVNNEQFF. DNA of the CDR3: TGTGCCACCAGTGATTTTCGGCAGGTAAACAATGAGCAGTTCTTC.

The V and J genes are TRBV19 and TRBJ1-3; D gene ambiguous. Germline loops: CDR1 LNHDA, CDR2 SQIVND (reference sequence). V lost 3 bases to trimming and J lost 0 bases, with 12 bases between them. The CDR3 is made up of 16 amino acids. DNA for the CDR3: TGTGCCAGTAGTATGTGGGTTGGCGCCTCTGGAAACACCATATATTTT. Residues: CASSMWVGASGNTIYF.

The rearrangement links TRBV2 to TRBJ1-5, with TRBD1 identical over 8 bases. The V and J ends lost 6 bases and 2 bases, in that order; junction bases with no gene match: 6. Germline assignment: CDR1 SNHLY and CDR2 FYNNEI. CDR3 length: 15 residues. The CDR3 spells CASRQDRVGNQPQHF. The CDR3 bases are TGTGCCAGCAGACAGGACAGGGTGGGCAATCAGCCCCAGCATTTT. The full variable domain, in which reference TRBV2 and TRBJ1-5 provide the parts outside the CDR3, is EPEVTQTPSHQVTQMGQEVILRCVPISNHLYFYWYRQILGQKVEFLVSFYNNEISEKSEIFDDQFSVERPDGSNFTLKIRSTKLEDSAMYFCASRQDRVGNQPQHFGDGTRLSIL.

This chain joins TRBV7-2 and TRBJ2-1; a weak D match, TRBD1 (5 bases). The CDR3 has 13 amino acids. Trimming took off 5 bases at V and 4 bases at J, with 9 bases between the two ends. The V gene's germline CDR1 is SGHTA and CDR2 FQGNSA. The CDR3: CASSPGQYNEQFF. The CDR3, as DNA: TGTGCCAGCAGCCCCGGACAATACAATGAGCAGTTCTTC.

This clone was recorded once. V gene TRBV19 combines with J gene TRBJ2-2; 7 bases map to TRBD1. The CDR3 has 17 amino acids. The V gene end was trimmed by 6 bases and the J gene end by 0 bases; junction bases not matched to a gene: 10. Germline V gene data show CDR1 as LNHDA and CDR2 as SQIVND (reference sequence). The CDR3 region is CASSSDRFPANTGELFF. CDR3 in DNA: TGTGCCAGTAGCTCGGACAGGTTCCCCGCGAACACCGGGGAGCTGTTTTTT. Variable domain in full (rest from reference TRBV19 and TRBJ2-2): DGGITQSPKYLFRKEGQNVTLSCEQNLNHDAMYWYRQDPGQGLRLIYYSQIVNDFQKGDIAEGYSVSREKKESFPLTVTSAQKNPTAFYLCASSSDRFPANTGELFFGEGSRLTVL.

The chain uses TRBV19 and TRBJ2-7, with D unresolved. The V and J ends lost 4 bases and 4 bases respectively, with 5 bases between them. This CDR3 contains 11 residues. In germline, CDR1 is LNHDA, CDR2 SQIVND (reference sequence). The CDR3 reads CASSSFYEQYF. CDR3 DNA sequence: TGTGCCAGTAGTAGCTTTTACGAGCAGTACTTC. The whole variable domain, remainder taken from reference TRBV19 and TRBJ2-7, is DGGITQSPKYLFRKEGQNVTLSCEQNLNHDAMYWYRQDPGQGLRLIYYSQIVNDFQKGDIAEGYSVSREKKESFPLTVTSAQKNPTAFYLCASSSFYEQYFGPGTRLTVT.

The chain combines TRBV6-2 or TRBV6-3 with TRBJ2-1; TRBD2 matches at 7 bases. The CDR3 loop spans 16 amino acids. V dropped 1 base and J dropped 2; count of bases not matched to a gene: 5. Germline V gene lookup returns CDR1 MNHEY and CDR2 SVGEGT. The CDR3 loop reads CASSYWGGVPYNEQFF. The DNA for the CDR3 is TGTGCCAGCAGTTACTGGGGGGGAGTCCCCTACAATGAGCAGTTCTTC.

The gene calls are TRBV3-1 (or the pseudogene TRBV3-2) and TRBJ1-5; TRBD1 agrees at 7 bases. Losses at the gene ends were 1 base for V and 3 bases for J; bases not matched to a gene: 3. Germline V gene data show CDR1 as LGHDT and CDR2 as YNNKEL (reference sequence). This CDR3 spans 15 amino acids. The CDR3 region is CASSQAGQANQPQHF. The DNA of the CDR3 is TGTGCCAGCAGCCAAGCCGGACAGGCCAATCAGCCCCAGCATTTT.

This chain joins TRBV6-2 or TRBV6-3 and TRBJ2-7, with TRBD1 matching 9 bases. Trimming cost V 6 bases and J 5 bases; bases outside gene matches: 2. Germline lookup yields CDR1 MNHEY and CDR2 SVGEGT. The CDR3 extends over 12 amino acids. CDR3: CASSNRGHEQYF. CDR3 coding DNA: TGTGCCAGCAGCAACAGGGGGCACGAGCAGTACTTC.

The gene calls are TRBV9 and TRBJ2-1, with 9 bases that match TRBD2. CDR1 and CDR2 from the germline V gene are SGDLS and YYNGEE. The CDR3 runs 14 residues. Trimming removed 2 bases from V and 6 bases from J; junction bases left unmatched: 3. CDR3 protein: CASSVSGRSNEQFF. CDR3 DNA: TGTGCCAGCAGCGTCAGCGGGAGGTCCAATGAGCAGTTCTTC.

The CDR3 loop is CASSTTSANTGELFF. DNA for the CDR3: TGTGCCAGCAGCACAACTAGCGCGAACACCGGGGAGCTGTTTTTT. This chain joins TRBV7-3 and TRBJ2-2, with 7 positions matching TRBD2. The CDR3 consists of 15 residues. Germline V lookup: CDR1 SGHTA, CDR2 FQGTGA. V shed 5 bases and J 0 bases; nucleotides not matched to a gene: 3.

This clone was observed a single time. The genes are TRBV4-1 and TRBJ2-5; D is unresolved. Germline loops: CDR1 MGHRA, CDR2 YSYEKL. V was trimmed by 4 bases and J by 3 bases, leaving 15 bases between them. The CDR3 consists of 15 residues. The CDR3 coding sequence is TGCGCCAGCAGCCGCGCTTGGGATGCGAAAGAGACCCAGTACTTC. It codes for CASSRAWDAKETQYF.

This clone was counted a few times. This chain connects TRBV7-4 to TRBJ1-4, with D perhaps TRBD1 (6 bases). Germline V lookup: CDR1 SGHVT, CDR2 SQSDAQ. V lost 5 bases and J lost 8, with 18 bases in between. The CDR3 spans 15 residues. The CDR3 here is CASSGNRARGEKLFF. CDR3 nucleotide sequence: TGTGCCAGCAGCGGGAACAGGGCGAGGGGAGAAAAACTGTTTTTT.

The chain has TRBV9 and TRBJ1-5; D not resolved. The CDR3 contains 15 residues. The germline V gene has CDR1 SGDLS and CDR2 YYNGEE. V was clipped by 0 bases and J by 5 bases, with 12 bases between them. CDR3: CASSVAADEDQPQHF. The CDR3 region has the DNA TGTGCCAGCAGCGTAGCCGCGGACGAGGATCAGCCCCAGCATTTT. The whole variable domain, filled in from reference TRBV9 and TRBJ1-5, reads DSGVTQTPKHLITATGQRVTLRCSPRSGDLSVYWYQQSLDQGLQFLIQYYNGEERAKGNILERFSAQQFPDLHSELNLSSLELGDSALYFCASSVAADEDQPQHFGDGTRLSIL.

The chain uses TRBV3-1 (or the pseudogene TRBV3-2) and TRBJ2-1, with D unclear. The CDR3 contains 11 residues. Trimming removed 0 bases from V and 9 bases from J, with 3 bases in between. Germline CDR1 and CDR2: LGHDT and YNNKEL (reference sequence). CDR3 region: CASSQDGEQFF. Here the CDR3 DNA reads TGTGCCAGCAGCCAAGATGGTGAGCAGTTCTTC.

The J gene is TRBJ2-1, the V gene TRBV9; possibly TRBD2 for D (5 bases). The CDR3 is made up of 14 amino acids. Germline V lookup: CDR1 SGDLS, CDR2 YYNGEE. The V gene lost 0 bases and the J gene lost 5 bases, with 9 bases spanning the gap. This chain's CDR3 is CASSVASADNEQFF. The CDR3 DNA reads as TGTGCCAGCAGCGTAGCCTCAGCGGACAATGAGCAGTTCTTC.

The gene calls are TRBV7-8 and TRBJ1-6, with D uncertain. Germline loops: CDR1 SGHVS, CDR2 FQNEAQ. V shed 3 bases and J shed 7 bases, with 13 bases lying between them. The CDR3 loop spans 15 amino acids. The DNA for the CDR3 is TGTGCCAGCAGCTTTTCGCCGCTCGGCAATTCACCCCTCCACTTT. Translating gives CASSFSPLGNSPLHF.

The chain has TRBV5-1 and TRBJ1-5; D is perhaps TRBD1 (5 bases). Germline CDR1 is SGHRS and CDR2 is YFSETQ. Trimming pared 3 bases from V and 2 bases from J, leaving 12 bases between. The CDR3 spans 15 residues. This CDR3 is CASSWSGEGNQPQHF. CDR3 coding DNA: TGCGCCAGCAGCTGGTCGGGGGAGGGCAATCAGCCCCAGCATTTT. The full variable domain, its missing parts supplied by reference TRBV5-1 and TRBJ1-5, is KAGVTQTPRYLIKTRGQQVTLSCSPISGHRSVSWYQQTPGQGLQFLFEYFSETQRNKGNFPGRFSGRQFSNSRSEMNVSTLELGDSALYLCASSWSGEGNQPQHFGDGTRLSIL.

The chain couples TRBV7-2 to TRBJ1-5, with TRBD1 identical over 10 bases. The germline CDR1 and CDR2 sequences are SGHTA and FQGNSA. The CDR3 runs to 14 residues. With 5 bases clipped from V and 7 bases from J, the junction kept 5 bases outside the gene matches. The DNA of the CDR3 is TGTGCCAGCAGCCGGGGGGACAGGGGACAGCCCCAGCATTTT. The encoded protein is CASSRGDRGQPQHF.

The sample holds a few counts of this clone. This chain connects TRBV19 to TRBJ1-1, with a weak D call TRBD1 (5 bases). From germline, CDR1 is LNHDA and CDR2 SQIVND (reference sequence). V lost 10 bases, J lost 4 bases, and 16 bases lay in between. There are 13 residues in the CDR3. CDR3 nucleotide sequence: TGTGCCACCCAGTGGGGGGGTGGCACTGAAGCTTTCTTT. This translates into CATQWGGGTEAFF. Drawing the rest from reference TRBV19 and TRBJ1-1, the complete variable domain is DGGITQSPKYLFRKEGQNVTLSCEQNLNHDAMYWYRQDPGQGLRLIYYSQIVNDFQKGDIAEGYSVSREKKESFPLTVTSAQKNPTAFYLCATQWGGGTEAFFGQGTRLTVV.